The following is a T cell receptor beta chain sequence with its context. Its cognate antigen is unknown. A junction boundary mismatches the germline segment, possibly from a read error. This specimen comes from a study of T cells in Graves' hyperthyroidism and ophthalmopathy. Broader study findings: Ophthalmopathy onset followed model prediction by a median roughly 6 months.

CDR3 size: 15 residues. Germline CDR1 reads DFQATT; CDR2 reads SNEGSKA (reference sequence). Amplification targeted TCR beta CDR3 regions from RNA transcripts. When the TCR CDR3 underwent first-round RT-PCR, the HTBI primer set was used. MiXCR, applied by TCRdb to the multiplex PCR reads, yields one record per CDR3 protein. The sample records hundreds of thousands of distinct CDR3 sequences, 14% being singletons. This clonotype was obtained from a woman aged 25 to 39 with Graves' hyperthyroidism that later progressed to Graves' ophthalmopathy. Sample: blood. V gene TRBV20-1 combines with J gene TRBJ1-6; D is possibly TRBD1 (6 bases). The CDR3 coding sequence is TGCAGTGCTCCAGTCGAAGGGGGGATAAATTCACCCCCCCACTTT. It is translated as CSAPVEGGINSPPHF.